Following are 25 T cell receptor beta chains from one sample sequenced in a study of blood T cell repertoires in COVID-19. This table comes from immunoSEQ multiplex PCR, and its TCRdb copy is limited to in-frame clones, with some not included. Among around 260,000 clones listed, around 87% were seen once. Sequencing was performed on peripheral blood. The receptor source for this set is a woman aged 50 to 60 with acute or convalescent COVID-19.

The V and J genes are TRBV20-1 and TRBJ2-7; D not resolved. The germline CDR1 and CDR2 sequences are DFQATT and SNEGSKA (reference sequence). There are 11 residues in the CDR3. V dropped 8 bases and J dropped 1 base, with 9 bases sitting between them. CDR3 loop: CSPGSSYEQYF. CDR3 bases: TGCAGTCCAGGATCTTCCTACGAGCAGTACTTC.

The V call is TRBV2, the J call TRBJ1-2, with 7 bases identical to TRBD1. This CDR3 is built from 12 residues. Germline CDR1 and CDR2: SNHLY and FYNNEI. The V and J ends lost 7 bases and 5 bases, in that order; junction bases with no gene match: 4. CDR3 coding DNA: TGTGCCAGCACGGGGACAGCATATGGCTACACCTTC. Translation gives CASTGTAYGYTF.

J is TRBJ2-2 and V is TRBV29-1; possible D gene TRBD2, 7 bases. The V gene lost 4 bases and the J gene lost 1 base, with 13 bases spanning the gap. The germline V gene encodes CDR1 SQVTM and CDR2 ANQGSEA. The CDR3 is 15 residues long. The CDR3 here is CSVVGGGKNTGELFF. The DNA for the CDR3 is TGCAGCGTTGTAGGGGGAGGGAAGAACACCGGGGAGCTGTTTTTT.

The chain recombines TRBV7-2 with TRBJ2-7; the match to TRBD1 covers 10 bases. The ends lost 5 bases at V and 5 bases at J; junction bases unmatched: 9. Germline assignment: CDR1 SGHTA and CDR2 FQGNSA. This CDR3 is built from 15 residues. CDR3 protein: CASSPRQGAINEQYF. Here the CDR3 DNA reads TGTGCCAGCAGCCCCCGACAGGGGGCTATCAACGAGCAGTACTTC.

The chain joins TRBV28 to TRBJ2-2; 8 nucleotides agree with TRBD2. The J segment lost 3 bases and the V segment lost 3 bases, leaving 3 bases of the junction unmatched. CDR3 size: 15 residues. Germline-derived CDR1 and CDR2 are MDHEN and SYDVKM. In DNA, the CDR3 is TGTGCCAGCAGTTTCCTCGGGAGGGACACCGGGGAGCTGTTTTTT. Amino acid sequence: CASSFLGRDTGELFF.

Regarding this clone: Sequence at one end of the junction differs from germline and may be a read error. DNA for the CDR3: TGTCCCAGAAGGGGCAATGGCTACACCTTC. It is translated as CPRRGNGYTF. The V call is TRBV19, the J call TRBJ1-2; perhaps TRBD1 as D (5 bases). The germline CDR1 and CDR2 sequences are LNHDA and SQIVND (reference sequence). CDR3 size: 10 residues.

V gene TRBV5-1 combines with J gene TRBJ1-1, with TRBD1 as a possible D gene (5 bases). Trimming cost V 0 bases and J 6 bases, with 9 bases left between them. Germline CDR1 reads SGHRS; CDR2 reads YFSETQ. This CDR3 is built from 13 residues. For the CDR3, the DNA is TGCGCCAGCAGCTTGGACAGGAGAGCTGAAGCTTTCTTT. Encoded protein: CASSLDRRAEAFF.

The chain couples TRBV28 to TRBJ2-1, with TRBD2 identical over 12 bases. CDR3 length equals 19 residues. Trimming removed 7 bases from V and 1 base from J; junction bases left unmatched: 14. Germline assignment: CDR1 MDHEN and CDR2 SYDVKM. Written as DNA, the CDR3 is TGTGCCAGCACCGTTGCCGGGACTAGCGGGTTGGGGTCCTACAATGAGCAGTTCTTC. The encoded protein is CASTVAGTSGLGSYNEQFF.

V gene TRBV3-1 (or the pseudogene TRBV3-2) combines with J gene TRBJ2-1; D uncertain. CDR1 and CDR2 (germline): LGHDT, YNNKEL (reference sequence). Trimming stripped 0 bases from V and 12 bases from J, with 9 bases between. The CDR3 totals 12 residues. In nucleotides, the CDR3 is TGTGCCAGCAGCCAAGACCCGTCCCGGCAGTTCTTC. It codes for CASSQDPSRQFF.

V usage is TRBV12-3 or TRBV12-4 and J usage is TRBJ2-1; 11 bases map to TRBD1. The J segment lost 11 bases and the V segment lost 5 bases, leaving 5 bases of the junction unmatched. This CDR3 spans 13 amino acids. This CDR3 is CASSRDRGAQQFF. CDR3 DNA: TGTGCCAGCAGTCGGGACAGGGGGGCCCAGCAGTTCTTC.

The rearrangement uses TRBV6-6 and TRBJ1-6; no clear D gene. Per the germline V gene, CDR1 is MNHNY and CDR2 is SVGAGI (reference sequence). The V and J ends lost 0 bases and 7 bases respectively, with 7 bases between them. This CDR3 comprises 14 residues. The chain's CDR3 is CASSYSGRNSPLHF. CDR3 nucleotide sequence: TGTGCCAGCAGTTACTCAGGGAGGAATTCACCCCTCCACTTT.

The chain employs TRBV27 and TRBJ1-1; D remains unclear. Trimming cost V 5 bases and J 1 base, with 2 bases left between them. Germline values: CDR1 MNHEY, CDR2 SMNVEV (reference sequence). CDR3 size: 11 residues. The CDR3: CASSRNTEAFF. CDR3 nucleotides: TGTGCCAGCAGTCGGAACACTGAAGCTTTCTTT.

This CDR3 reads CASSIVSGTSGRWGNEQFF. The CDR3 bases are TGTGCCAGTAGTATAGTATCGGGGACTAGCGGGAGGTGGGGGAATGAGCAGTTCTTC. The V and J genes are TRBV19 and TRBJ2-1; 15 nucleotides line up with TRBD2. J lost 7 bases, V lost 1 base, and 11 bases had no gene match. Germline V CDR1 and CDR2: LNHDA, SQIVND (reference sequence). CDR3 size: 19 residues.

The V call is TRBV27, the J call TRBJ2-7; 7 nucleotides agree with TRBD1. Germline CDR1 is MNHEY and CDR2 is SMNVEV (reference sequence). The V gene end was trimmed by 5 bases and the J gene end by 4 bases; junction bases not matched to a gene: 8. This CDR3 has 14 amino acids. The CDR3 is CASSKSPQGYEQYF. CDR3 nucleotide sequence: TGTGCCAGCAGTAAATCCCCACAGGGGTACGAGCAGTACTTC.

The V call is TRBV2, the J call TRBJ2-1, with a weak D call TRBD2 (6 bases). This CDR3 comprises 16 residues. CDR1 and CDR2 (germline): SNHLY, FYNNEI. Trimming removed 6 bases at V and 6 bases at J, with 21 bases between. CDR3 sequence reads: CASSLDSQGGGNEQFF. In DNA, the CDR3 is TGTGCCAGCAGCCTAGATTCCCAGGGAGGAGGCAATGAGCAGTTCTTC.

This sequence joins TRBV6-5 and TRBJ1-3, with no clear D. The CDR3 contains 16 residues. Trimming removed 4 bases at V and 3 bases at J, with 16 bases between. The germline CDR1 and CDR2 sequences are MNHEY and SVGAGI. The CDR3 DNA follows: TGTGCCAGCAGTTGGTCGCTCGAAGGAGGTGGAAACACCATATATTTT. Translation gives CASSWSLEGGGNTIYF.

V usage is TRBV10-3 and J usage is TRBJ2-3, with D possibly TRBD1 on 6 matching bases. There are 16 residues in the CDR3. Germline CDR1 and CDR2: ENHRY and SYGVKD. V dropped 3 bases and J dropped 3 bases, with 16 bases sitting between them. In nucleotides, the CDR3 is TGTGCCATCAGTGACCTCCCAGGGGAGAGAACAGATACGCAGTATTTT. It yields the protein CAISDLPGERTDTQYF.

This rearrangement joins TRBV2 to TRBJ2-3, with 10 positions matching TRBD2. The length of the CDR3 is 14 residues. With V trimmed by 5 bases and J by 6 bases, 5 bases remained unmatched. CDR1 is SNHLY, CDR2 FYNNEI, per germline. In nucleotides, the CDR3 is TGTGCCAGCAGTTTCAGCGGGAGGGCCGATACGCAGTATTTT. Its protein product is CASSFSGRADTQYF.

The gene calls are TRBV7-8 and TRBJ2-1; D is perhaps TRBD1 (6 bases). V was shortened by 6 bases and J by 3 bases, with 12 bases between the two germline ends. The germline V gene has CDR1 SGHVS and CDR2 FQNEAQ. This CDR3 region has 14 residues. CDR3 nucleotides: TGTGCCAGCAGGGTAGACAGGCTCTACAATGAGCAGTTCTTC. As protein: CASRVDRLYNEQFF.

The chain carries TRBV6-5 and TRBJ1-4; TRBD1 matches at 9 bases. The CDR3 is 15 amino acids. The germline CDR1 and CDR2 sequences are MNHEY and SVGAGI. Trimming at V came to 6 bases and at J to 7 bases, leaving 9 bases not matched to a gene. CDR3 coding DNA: TGTGCCAGCAGACGACAGGGGGGTATGAGTGAAAAACTGTTTTTT. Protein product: CASRRQGGMSEKLFF.

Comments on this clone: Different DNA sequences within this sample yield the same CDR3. The CDR3: CASSPTGGTEAFF. The CDR3 coding sequence is TGTGCCAGCTCTCCTACAGGGGGCACTGAAGCTTTCTTT. The V and J genes are TRBV18 and TRBJ1-1; 8 positions agree with TRBD1. Germline CDR1 reads KGHSH; CDR2 reads LQKENI. The CDR3 sequence is 13 residues long. V lost 6 bases to trimming and J lost 4 bases; unmatched junction nucleotides: 4.

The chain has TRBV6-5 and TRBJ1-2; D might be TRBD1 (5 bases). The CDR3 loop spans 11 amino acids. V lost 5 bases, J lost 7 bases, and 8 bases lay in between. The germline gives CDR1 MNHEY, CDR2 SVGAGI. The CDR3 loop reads CASSTGVGYTF. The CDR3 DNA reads TGTGCCAGCAGTACGGGGGTTGGCTACACCTTC.

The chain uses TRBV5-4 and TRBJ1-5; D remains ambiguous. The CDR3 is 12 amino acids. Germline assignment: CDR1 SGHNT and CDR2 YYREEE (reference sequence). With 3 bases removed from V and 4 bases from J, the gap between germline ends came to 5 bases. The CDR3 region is CASSSPNQPQHF. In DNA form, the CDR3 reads TGTGCCAGCAGCTCCCCTAATCAGCCCCAGCATTTT.

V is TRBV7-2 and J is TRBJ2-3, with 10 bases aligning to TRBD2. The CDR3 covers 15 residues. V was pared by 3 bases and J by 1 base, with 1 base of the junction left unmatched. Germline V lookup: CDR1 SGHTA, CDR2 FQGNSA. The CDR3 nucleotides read TGTGCCAGCAGCTTCGGGACTAGCGGCACAGATACGCAGTATTTT. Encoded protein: CASSFGTSGTDTQYF.

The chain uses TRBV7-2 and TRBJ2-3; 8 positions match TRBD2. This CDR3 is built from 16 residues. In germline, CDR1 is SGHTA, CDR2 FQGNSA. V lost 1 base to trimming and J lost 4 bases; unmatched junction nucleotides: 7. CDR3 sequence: CASSLGGTRYADTQYF. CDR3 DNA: TGTGCCAGCAGCTTAGGTGGGACTAGGTATGCAGATACGCAGTATTTT.